The clone carrying this T cell receptor (beta chain) was detected a few times. Sequencing libraries for TCR beta were prepared with iRepertoire HTBI primers and Arm-PCR of CDR3 regions. One entry per CDR3 protein, called by TCRdb with MiXCR from the multiplex PCR reads. The sample has 300,000 to 400,000 distinct CDR3 sequences, 15% to 17% seen once. The data originate from a study of regulatory T cells in long-lasting Graves disease. The CDR3 contains 11 residues. Germline values: CDR1 MGHRA, CDR2 YSYEKL. V lost 8 bases and J lost 7, with 9 bases in between. Time point of the sample: newly diagnosed GD, antithyroid drugs for less than 3 months. The TCR library used RNA extracted from PBMCs.

The sequencing here drew on peripheral blood mononuclear cells (PBMCs), taken at new diagnosis, from a patient treated with antithyroid drugs. The rearrangement links TRBV4-1 to TRBJ2-1; possibly TRBD2 for D (6 bases). The receptor was derived from a female donor with Graves disease. In DNA, the CDR3 is TGCGCCAGCGCGAGCGGGAATGAGCAGTTCTTC. This encodes CASASGNEQFF.